Sequencing of this T cell receptor beta chain was carried out in a study of T cell changes during pregnancy in multiple sclerosis. The assay was immunoSEQ multiplex PCR, and TCRdb's table has in-frame clones only and misses some. The table has 70,000 to 100,000 clones, approximately 95% seen once. The V gene end was trimmed by 4 bases and the J gene end by 7 bases; junction bases not matched to a gene: 6. CDR1 and CDR2 (germline): MNHEY, SVGAGI. There are 14 residues in the CDR3. The sequence was collected from a female donor with multiple sclerosis, enrolled in a pregnancy study. Source: peripheral blood, taken in the first trimester of pregnancy. The chain recombines TRBV6-5 with TRBJ1-5; 8 bases fit TRBD1. In DNA, the CDR3 is TGTGCCAGCAGTTTCGGACAGGGAGGCCAGCCCCAGCATTTT. This gives the protein CASSFGQGGQPQHF.